This T cell receptor (beta chain) was identified in a study of T cell changes during pregnancy in multiple sclerosis. The table came from immunoSEQ multiplex PCR; TCRdb's copy has only in-frame clones and leaves some out. This sample carries 55,000 to 65,000 clones, 92% of them seen once, and the ten largest clones take approximately 1.5%. The receptor's source is a female donor with multiple sclerosis, enrolled in a pregnancy study. Sequencing was performed on peripheral blood, taken in the second trimester of pregnancy.

Here the CDR3 DNA reads TGTGCCAGCAGCTCCAACAGGGGCCCCACGAACTCCTACGAGCAGTACTTC. Protein: CASSSNRGPTNSYEQYF. The chain is built from TRBV9 and TRBJ2-7; 7 nucleotides align to TRBD1. This CDR3 is built from 17 residues. The V and J ends lost 4 bases and 0 bases, in that order; junction bases with no gene match: 13. Germline V gene lookup returns CDR1 SGDLS and CDR2 YYNGEE.